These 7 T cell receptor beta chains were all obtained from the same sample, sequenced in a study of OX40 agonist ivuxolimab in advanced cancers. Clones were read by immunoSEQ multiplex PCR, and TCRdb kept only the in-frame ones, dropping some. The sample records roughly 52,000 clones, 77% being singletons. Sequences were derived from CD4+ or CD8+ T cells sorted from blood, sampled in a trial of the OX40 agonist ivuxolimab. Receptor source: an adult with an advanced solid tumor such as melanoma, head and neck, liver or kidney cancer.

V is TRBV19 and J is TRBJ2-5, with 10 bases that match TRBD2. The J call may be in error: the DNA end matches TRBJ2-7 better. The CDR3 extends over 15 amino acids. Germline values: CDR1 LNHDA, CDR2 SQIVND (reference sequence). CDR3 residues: CASSIRLAGSYEQYF. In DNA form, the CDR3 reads TGTGCCAGTAGTATACGACTAGCGGGCTCCTACGAGCAGTACTTC.

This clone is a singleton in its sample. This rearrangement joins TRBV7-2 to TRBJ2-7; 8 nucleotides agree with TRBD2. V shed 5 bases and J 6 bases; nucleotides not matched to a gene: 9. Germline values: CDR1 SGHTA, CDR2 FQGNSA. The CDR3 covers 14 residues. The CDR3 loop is CASSLRAGVGEQYF. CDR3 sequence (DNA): TGTGCCAGCAGCCTTAGAGCGGGAGTTGGCGAGCAGTACTTC. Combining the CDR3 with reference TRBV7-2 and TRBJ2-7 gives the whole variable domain GAGVSQSPSNKVTEKGKDVELRCDPISGHTALYWYRQSLGQGLEFLIYFQGNSAPDKSGLPSDRFSAERTGGSVSTLTIQRTQQEDSAVYLCASSLRAGVGEQYFGPGTRLTVT.

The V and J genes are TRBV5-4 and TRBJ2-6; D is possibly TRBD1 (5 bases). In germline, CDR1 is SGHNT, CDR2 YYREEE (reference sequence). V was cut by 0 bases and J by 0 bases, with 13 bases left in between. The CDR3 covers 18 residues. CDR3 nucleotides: TGTGCCAGCAGCTTGGAAGGTTGGGGCGACTCTGGGGCCAACGTCCTGACTTTC. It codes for CASSLEGWGDSGANVLTF.

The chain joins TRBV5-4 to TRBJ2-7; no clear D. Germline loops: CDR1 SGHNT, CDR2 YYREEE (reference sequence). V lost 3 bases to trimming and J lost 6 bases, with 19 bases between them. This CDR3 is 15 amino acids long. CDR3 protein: CASSSRPTLRPEQYF. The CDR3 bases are TGTGCCAGCAGCTCCAGACCAACATTACGCCCCGAGCAGTACTTC.

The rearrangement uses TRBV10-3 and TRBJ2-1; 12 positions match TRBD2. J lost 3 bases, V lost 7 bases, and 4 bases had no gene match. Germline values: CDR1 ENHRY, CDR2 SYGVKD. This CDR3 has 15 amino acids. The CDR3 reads CAIKGLAGIYNEQFF. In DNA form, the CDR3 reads TGTGCCATCAAAGGACTAGCGGGGATCTACAATGAGCAGTTCTTC.

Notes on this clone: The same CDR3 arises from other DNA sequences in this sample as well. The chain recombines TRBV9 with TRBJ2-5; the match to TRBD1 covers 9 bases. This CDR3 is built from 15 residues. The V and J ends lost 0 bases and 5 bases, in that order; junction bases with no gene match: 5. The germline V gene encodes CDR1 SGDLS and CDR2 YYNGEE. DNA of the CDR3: TGTGCCAGCAGCGTAGAGGGACAGGGATCGGAGACCCAGTACTTC. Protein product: CASSVEGQGSETQYF.

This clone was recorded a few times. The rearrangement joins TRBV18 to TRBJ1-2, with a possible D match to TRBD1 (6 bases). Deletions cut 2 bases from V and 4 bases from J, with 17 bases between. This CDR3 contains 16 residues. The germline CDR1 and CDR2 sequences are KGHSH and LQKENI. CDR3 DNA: TGTGCCAGCTCACCAGAAGACCCGGGACATAGCTATGGCTACACCTTC. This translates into CASSPEDPGHSYGYTF.